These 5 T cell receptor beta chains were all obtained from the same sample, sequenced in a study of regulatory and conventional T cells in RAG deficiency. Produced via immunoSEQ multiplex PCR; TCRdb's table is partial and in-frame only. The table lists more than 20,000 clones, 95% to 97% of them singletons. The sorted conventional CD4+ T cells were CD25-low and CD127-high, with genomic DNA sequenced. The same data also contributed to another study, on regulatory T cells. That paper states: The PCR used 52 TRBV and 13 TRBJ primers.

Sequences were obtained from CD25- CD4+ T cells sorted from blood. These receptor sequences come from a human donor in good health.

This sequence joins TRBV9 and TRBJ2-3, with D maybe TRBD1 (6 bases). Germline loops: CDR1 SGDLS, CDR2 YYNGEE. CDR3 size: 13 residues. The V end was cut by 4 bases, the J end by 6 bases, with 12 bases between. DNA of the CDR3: TGTGCCAGCAGCTCCCGGGACACCGATACGCAGTATTTT. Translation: CASSSRDTDTQYF.

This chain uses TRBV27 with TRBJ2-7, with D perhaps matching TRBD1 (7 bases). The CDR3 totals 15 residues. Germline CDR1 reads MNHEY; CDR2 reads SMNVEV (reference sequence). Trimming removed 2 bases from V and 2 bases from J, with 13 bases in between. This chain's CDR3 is CASSLQGGPTYEQYF. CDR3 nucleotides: TGTGCCAGCAGTTTACAGGGGGGTCCTACCTACGAGCAGTACTTC.

Here the CDR3 DNA reads TGTGCCAGCAGTTCCAGGGGCAATCAGCCCCAGCATTTT. Translated: CASSSRGNQPQHF. This chain joins TRBV6-5 and TRBJ1-5; a possible D gene is TRBD1 (5 bases). The CDR3 runs to 13 residues. The germline V and J ends were trimmed by 4 bases and 2 bases, with 6 bases remaining between them. Germline assignment: CDR1 MNHEY and CDR2 SVGAGI.

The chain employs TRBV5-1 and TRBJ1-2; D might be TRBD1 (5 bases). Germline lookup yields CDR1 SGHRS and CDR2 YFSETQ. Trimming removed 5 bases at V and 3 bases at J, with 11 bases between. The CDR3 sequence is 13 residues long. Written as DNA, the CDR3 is TGCGCCAGCAGGCGGGGGGAGGACTATGGCTACACCTTC. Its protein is CASRRGEDYGYTF.

CDR3 sequence: CASSGRQYNSPLHF. The DNA for the CDR3 is TGTGCCAGCAGTGGCAGGCAGTACAATTCACCCCTCCACTTT. The J gene is TRBJ1-6, the V gene TRBV2; no clear D gene. This CDR3 comprises 14 residues. Germline lookup yields CDR1 SNHLY and CDR2 FYNNEI. V lost 4 bases and J 7 bases, leaving 11 bases between the germline ends.